Presented here are 19 T cell receptor beta chains from one specimen sequenced in a study of OX40 agonist ivuxolimab in advanced cancers. This table comes from immunoSEQ multiplex PCR, and its TCRdb copy is limited to in-frame clones, with some not included. Among over 20,000 clones listed, 70% to 80% were seen once. Sequencing was performed on CD4+ or CD8+ T cells sorted from blood, taken in a trial of the OX40 agonist ivuxolimab. The receptors were gathered from an adult with an advanced solid tumor such as melanoma, head and neck, liver or kidney cancer.

The chain couples TRBV7-9 to TRBJ1-2; unclear D gene. The CDR3 extends over 12 amino acids. Trimming removed 6 bases at V and 8 bases at J, with 13 bases between. The germline V gene encodes CDR1 SEHNR and CDR2 FQNEAQ (reference sequence). The CDR3 region has the DNA TGTGCCAGCAGGGAGGAACATGACGGCTACACCTTC. Protein product: CASREEHDGYTF.

The chain employs TRBV9 and TRBJ2-1, with 10 bases fitting TRBD2. This CDR3 is built from 15 residues. Germline trimming cut 3 bases from V and 3 bases from J; bases unmatched to any gene: 3. CDR1 and CDR2 (germline): SGDLS, YYNGEE. In nucleotides, the CDR3 is TGTGCCAGCAGCGAGAGCGGGGGGGGCTACAATGAGCAGTTCTTC. Amino acid sequence: CASSESGGGYNEQFF.

This sequence joins TRBV14 and TRBJ2-3; D is perhaps TRBD2 (6 bases). Per germline, CDR1 SGHDN and CDR2 FVKESK. V was shortened by 3 bases and J by 2 bases, with 21 bases between the two germline ends. This CDR3 contains 18 residues. The CDR3 region has the DNA TGTGCCAGCAGCCATAAGAGGAGGGGACTTTCCTACACAGATACGCAGTATTTT. Translating it yields CASSHKRRGLSYTDTQYF.

The chain recombines TRBV28 with TRBJ2-3; D remains ambiguous. Germline CDR1 and CDR2: MDHEN and SYDVKM. Trimming removed 2 bases at V and 2 bases at J, with 11 bases between. The length of the CDR3 is 15 residues. In DNA form, the CDR3 reads TGTGCCAGCAGTTTAGTCCCGCGGAACACAGATACGCAGTATTTT. As protein: CASSLVPRNTDTQYF.

This chain joins TRBV6-6 and TRBJ1-4, with D unclear. CDR1 and CDR2 from the germline V gene are MNHNY and SVGAGI (reference sequence). The V gene lost 7 bases and the J gene lost 8 bases, with 8 bases spanning the gap. The CDR3 consists of 11 residues. In DNA, the CDR3 is TGTGCCAGCATGGGTGGAGAAAAACTGTTTTTT. Amino acid sequence: CASMGGEKLFF.

The chain has TRBV7-2 and TRBJ1-6, with D hard to call. V lost 1 base, J lost 5 bases, and 9 bases lay in between. CDR3 size: 15 residues. Germline CDR1 SGHTA, CDR2 FQGNSA. The CDR3 reads CASSLVRQDNSPLHF. CDR3 DNA sequence: TGTGCCAGCAGCTTAGTTAGGCAGGATAATTCACCCCTCCACTTT.

CDR3 amino acids: CASSLESLAGDKGHEQYF. The DNA for the CDR3 is TGTGCCAGCAGCTTAGAGTCACTAGCGGGAGATAAGGGTCACGAGCAGTACTTC. The rearrangement joins TRBV7-2 to TRBJ2-7; TRBD2 matches 11 bases. The CDR3 has 18 residues. The germline V gene encodes CDR1 SGHTA and CDR2 FQGNSA. With 1 base clipped from V and 5 bases from J, the junction kept 13 bases outside the gene matches.

The gene calls are TRBV28 and TRBJ2-1, with 7 bases identical to TRBD1. CDR1 and CDR2 (germline): MDHEN, SYDVKM. V trimming: 3 bases; J trimming: 4 bases; junction bases outside the gene matches: 6. The CDR3 length is 15 residues. The CDR3 loop is CASSFQYRGYNEQFF. DNA for the CDR3: TGTGCCAGCAGTTTTCAATACAGGGGTTACAATGAGCAGTTCTTC.

The CDR3 sequence: CASSPRGGSEQYF. DNA of the CDR3: TGTGCCAGCAGTCCCCGAGGGGGCTCCGAGCAGTACTTC. The chain carries TRBV6-5 and TRBJ2-7; 7 nucleotides match TRBD1. The V gene end was trimmed by 5 bases and the J gene end by 6 bases; junction bases not matched to a gene: 7. Germline-derived CDR1 and CDR2 are MNHEY and SVGAGI. The CDR3 sequence is 13 residues long.

V and J are TRBV5-1 and TRBJ2-7; TRBD2 might be the D (5 bases). This CDR3 is built from 14 residues. Trimming removed 0 bases at V and 2 bases at J, with 9 bases between. Germline lookup yields CDR1 SGHRS and CDR2 YFSETQ. The CDR3 DNA reads as TGCGCCAGCAGCTTGGTTGGCGGGCCCTACGAGCAGTACTTC. Protein product: CASSLVGGPYEQYF.

This clone was seen a handful of times. The V gene is TRBV2, the J gene TRBJ2-3; D tentatively fits TRBD1 or TRBD2 (5 bases each). The CDR3 has 13 residues. Trimming removed 7 bases from V and 2 bases from J, with 10 bases in between. Germline CDR1 SNHLY, CDR2 FYNNEI. In DNA, the CDR3 is TGTGCCAGCACCGGGACCCACACAGATACGCAGTATTTT. Its protein product is CASTGTHTDTQYF. Full variable domain (remainder filled in from reference TRBV2 and TRBJ2-3): EPEVTQTPSHQVTQMGQEVILRCVPISNHLYFYWYRQILGQKVEFLVSFYNNEISEKSEIFDDQFSVERPDGSNFTLKIRSTKLEDSAMYFCASTGTHTDTQYFGPGTRLTVL.

The chain carries TRBV5-6 and TRBJ2-1; no firm D call. There are 12 residues in the CDR3. Deletions cut 0 bases from V and 4 bases from J, with 2 bases between. Germline loops: CDR1 SGHDT, CDR2 YYEEEE. In DNA, the CDR3 is TGTGCCAGCAGCTTGGCGTACAATGAGCAGTTCTTC. Its protein product is CASSLAYNEQFF.

This clone was counted a single time. This sequence joins TRBV6-5 and TRBJ1-5; D gene uncertain. Trimming removed 7 bases from V and 4 bases from J, with 11 bases in between. Per germline, CDR1 MNHEY and CDR2 SVGAGI. This CDR3 is built from 13 residues. The CDR3 region has the DNA TGTGCCAGCACCAAGGAGGGAAATCAGCCCCAGCATTTT. Protein: CASTKEGNQPQHF.

The chain employs TRBV5-5 and TRBJ2-7; D tentatively fits TRBD1 or TRBD2 (5 bases each). CDR3 length: 12 residues. The V gene lost 1 base and the J gene lost 6 bases, with 8 bases spanning the gap. Germline CDR1 is SGHKS and CDR2 is YYEKEE (reference sequence). The CDR3 sequence is CASSLWGTEQYF. CDR3 in DNA: TGTGCCAGCAGCTTGTGGGGGACCGAGCAGTACTTC.

The chain links TRBV9 to TRBJ1-4; D is undetermined. CDR1 and CDR2 from the germline V gene are SGDLS and YYNGEE. The V and J ends lost 0 bases and 6 bases respectively, with 6 bases between them. The CDR3 is made up of 13 amino acids. CDR3 residues: CASSVDSYEKLFF. In nucleotides, the CDR3 is TGTGCCAGCAGCGTAGACAGCTATGAAAAACTGTTTTTT.

This chain connects TRBV4-1 to TRBJ1-4; D is possibly TRBD1 (6 bases). V was shortened by 2 bases and J by 6 bases, with 16 bases between the two germline ends. The CDR3 is made up of 16 amino acids. The germline V gene encodes CDR1 MGHRA and CDR2 YSYEKL. The CDR3 here is CASSQPYRGADEKLFF. The CDR3 DNA is TGCGCCAGCAGCCAACCATATAGGGGGGCGGATGAAAAACTGTTTTTT.

This clone came up a few times. This chain connects TRBV29-1 to TRBJ2-3, with 7 bases that match TRBD1. Germline values: CDR1 SQVTM, CDR2 ANQGSEA. This CDR3 comprises 13 residues. V was pared by 7 bases and J by 4 bases, with 8 bases of the junction left unmatched. The CDR3 nucleotides are TGCAGCGCTCACAGGGGTTATGCAGATACGCAGTATTTT. Translation gives CSAHRGYADTQYF.

This rearrangement joins TRBV5-1 to TRBJ2-7; 10 nucleotides line up with TRBD1. Trimming cost V 0 bases and J 3 bases; bases outside gene matches: 6. CDR1 is SGHRS, CDR2 YFSETQ, per germline. The CDR3 is 16 residues long. In nucleotides, the CDR3 is TGCGCCAGCAGCTTGGGACAGGGGGCGACCCTCTACGAGCAGTACTTC. Protein sequence: CASSLGQGATLYEQYF.

The chain combines TRBV2 with TRBJ2-7; TRBD2 is a possible D gene (6 bases). The CDR3 is made up of 13 amino acids. Germline CDR1 and CDR2: SNHLY and FYNNEI. Trimming stripped 6 bases from V and 4 bases from J, with 13 bases between. The CDR3: CASSDYGGYEQYF. The CDR3, as DNA: TGTGCCAGCAGCGATTACGGGGGTTACGAGCAGTACTTC. The entire variable domain, with the rest obtained from reference TRBV2 and TRBJ2-7, is as follows: EPEVTQTPSHQVTQMGQEVILRCVPISNHLYFYWYRQILGQKVEFLVSFYNNEISEKSEIFDDQFSVERPDGSNFTLKIRSTKLEDSAMYFCASSDYGGYEQYFGPGTRLTVT.